The 24 T cell receptor beta chains below come from one sample, sequenced in a study of radiotherapy plus CTLA-4 blockade in lung cancer. The method was immunoSEQ multiplex PCR; TCRdb's version includes in-frame clones alone and lacks a portion of them. The sample yields some 73,000 clones, roughly 74% seen once. This sample comprised peripheral blood, obtained from a patient treated with radiotherapy plus ipilimumab. All receptors derive from a human donor with non-small cell lung cancer whose response to radiotherapy plus ipilimumab could not be evaluated.

This clone was picked up a small number of times. The V and J genes are TRBV10-3 and TRBJ1-1; maybe TRBD1 (6 bases). Germline V gene lookup returns CDR1 ENHRY and CDR2 SYGVKD. The CDR3 runs to 13 residues. Between the trimmed V and J ends, which lost 2 bases and 7 bases, there was a span of 11 bases. The CDR3 DNA follows: TGTGCCATCAGTGAGCGGCAGGGGTATGAAGCTTTCTTT. Amino acids: CAISERQGYEAFF.

The rearrangement uses TRBV19 and TRBJ1-5, with D perhaps matching TRBD1 (5 bases). Trimming removed 1 base from V and 4 bases from J, with 14 bases in between. Germline loops: CDR1 LNHDA, CDR2 SQIVND (reference sequence). This CDR3 is 16 amino acids long. CDR3 residues: CASSIGAGLLNQPQHF. CDR3 nucleotide sequence: TGTGCCAGTAGTATAGGGGCAGGGCTCCTTAATCAGCCCCAGCATTTT.

The CDR3 DNA is TGTGCCAGCGAACAGGGGCGGAGCACTGAAGCTTTCTTT. Translating it yields CASEQGRSTEAFF. This chain uses TRBV6-5 with TRBJ1-1; 7 bases are shared with TRBD1. The trim removed 8 bases at V and 4 bases at J, leaving 7 bases unmatched. The CDR3 length is 13 residues. The germline V gene has CDR1 MNHEY and CDR2 SVGAGI.

This clone was picked up a small number of times. The chain joins TRBV10-3 to TRBJ1-1; tentatively, D is TRBD1 (5 bases). The CDR3 runs 14 residues. V was clipped by 0 bases and J by 5 bases, with 10 bases between them. Germline CDR1 and CDR2: ENHRY and SYGVKD. The CDR3 nucleotides read TGTGCCATCAGTGAGTCCAGGGCCCCGACTGAAGCTTTCTTT. Protein sequence: CAISESRAPTEAFF.

The V and J genes are TRBV30 and TRBJ2-5; D is perhaps TRBD2 (6 bases). CDR3 size: 16 residues. CDR1 and CDR2 (germline): GTSNPN, SVGIG (reference sequence). Trimming pared 0 bases from V and 5 bases from J, leaving 19 bases between. The CDR3 here is CAWSVGGQGGPETQYF. The CDR3 bases are TGTGCCTGGAGTGTAGGAGGGCAGGGCGGCCCGGAGACCCAGTACTTC.

V gene TRBV4-2 combines with J gene TRBJ2-1; 7 nucleotides line up with TRBD2. The germline CDR1 and CDR2 sequences are LGHNA and YNFKEQ. V shed 4 bases and J 0 bases; nucleotides not matched to a gene: 9. This CDR3 has 17 amino acids. The CDR3 sequence is CASSPRSSGVSYNEQFF. The CDR3 DNA is TGTGCCAGCAGCCCAAGGTCTAGCGGAGTCTCCTACAATGAGCAGTTCTTC.

This chain connects TRBV6-1 to TRBJ1-5; 7 nucleotides line up with TRBD1. Germline V CDR1 and CDR2: MNHNS, SASEGT. The CDR3 consists of 15 residues. J gave up 3 bases and V 6 bases, and 8 bases lay outside the gene matches. CDR3 bases: TGTGCCAGCAGGTTCCAACAGGGGCTCAATCAGCCCCAGCATTTT. This sequence encodes CASRFQQGLNQPQHF.

The chain carries TRBV5-1 and TRBJ1-1; D is uncertain. The CDR3 consists of 12 residues. Trimming left V 3 bases short and J 5 bases short, with 8 bases between. The germline CDR1 and CDR2 sequences are SGHRS and YFSETQ. The CDR3 sequence is CASSSAVTEAFF. In nucleotides, the CDR3 is TGCGCCAGCAGCTCCGCGGTGACTGAAGCTTTCTTT.

V gene TRBV4-1 combines with J gene TRBJ2-7; TRBD2 matches 8 bases. The CDR3 has 18 residues. The V gene end was trimmed by 3 bases and the J gene end by 4 bases; junction bases not matched to a gene: 17. In germline, CDR1 is MGHRA, CDR2 YSYEKL. The CDR3 region has the DNA TGCGCCAGCAGCCAGAAATGGGCCCCCGGGAGGGTCCCATACGAGCAGTACTTC. It specifies CASSQKWAPGRVPYEQYF.

The V and J genes are TRBV5-1 and TRBJ2-7, with TRBD2 matching 9 bases. CDR1 is SGHRS and CDR2 is YFSETQ in the germline V gene. Losses at the gene ends were 0 bases for V and 7 bases for J; bases not matched to a gene: 8. The CDR3 length is 15 residues. The CDR3 sequence is CASSLAESGRREQYF. CDR3 nucleotides: TGCGCCAGCAGCTTGGCCGAGAGCGGGAGGCGGGAGCAGTACTTC.

This clone was found a few times. This chain connects TRBV9 to TRBJ2-4; D remains ambiguous. Trimming shortened V by 4 bases and J by 1 base, and 6 bases separated the two germline ends. The CDR3 has 13 amino acids. From germline, CDR1 is SGDLS and CDR2 YYNGEE. The DNA of the CDR3 is TGTGCCAGCAGCCTCGGGGCCAAAAACATTCAGTACTTC. It translates to CASSLGAKNIQYF.

The rearrangement links TRBV9 to TRBJ1-6; D not certain. This CDR3 region has 14 residues. Germline loops: CDR1 SGDLS, CDR2 YYNGEE. Trimming took off 0 bases at V and 8 bases at J, with 9 bases between the two ends. The CDR3 spells CASSVEDRDSPLHF. CDR3 DNA: TGTGCCAGCAGCGTAGAAGATCGGGATTCACCCCTCCACTTT.

The V and J genes are TRBV6-5 and TRBJ1-6; D ambiguous. This CDR3 is built from 14 residues. Trimming pared 8 bases from V and 1 base from J, leaving 9 bases between. Germline V gene data show CDR1 as MNHEY and CDR2 as SVGAGI. The CDR3 here is CASGRFSYNSPLHF. As DNA, the CDR3 is TGTGCCAGCGGGAGGTTTTCCTATAATTCACCCCTCCACTTT.

The rearrangement uses TRBV21-1 and TRBJ1-1; the D call in the table, TRBD1, was not verified against the DNA. TRBV21-1 is marked as a pseudogene. The CDR3 spans 20 residues. The CDR3 loop reads CASSKAPTAGPTAHNTEAFF. CDR3 sequence (DNA): TGTGCCAGCAGCAAAGCTCCAACGGCCGGGCCGACAGCTCACAACACTGAAGCTTTCTTT.

A few counts support this clone. J is TRBJ2-5 and V is TRBV7-9, with unresolved D. Between the trimmed V and J ends, which lost 5 bases and 4 bases, there was a span of 5 bases. Germline V CDR1 and CDR2: SEHNR, FQNEAQ (reference sequence). The length of the CDR3 is 11 residues. CDR3: CASSPSETQYF. The DNA for the CDR3 is TGTGCCAGCAGCCCGTCAGAGACCCAGTACTTC. The whole variable domain, filled in from reference TRBV7-9 and TRBJ2-5, reads DTGVSQNPRHKITKRGQNVTFRCDPISEHNRLYWYRQTLGQGPEFLTYFQNEAQLEKSRLLSDRFSAERPKGSFSTLEIQRTEQGDSAMYLCASSPSETQYFGPGTRLLVL.

There are a few counts of this clone. This sequence joins TRBV19 and TRBJ1-2; 10 bases fit TRBD1. In germline, CDR1 is LNHDA, CDR2 SQIVND (reference sequence). The ends lost 4 bases at V and 3 bases at J; junction bases unmatched: 11. The CDR3 sequence is 17 residues long. CDR3 bases: TGTGCCAGTAGTACCCTAATGCGACAGGGGGCGGACTATGGCTACACCTTC. Its protein product is CASSTLMRQGADYGYTF.

The J gene is TRBJ2-1, the V gene TRBV5-1; TRBD2 matches at 12 bases. The CDR3 extends over 14 amino acids. The trim removed 4 bases at V and 6 bases at J, leaving 2 bases unmatched. Per the germline V gene, CDR1 is SGHRS and CDR2 is YFSETQ. The DNA of the CDR3 is TGCGCCAGCAGCAGGGGACTAGCGGGCAATGAGCAGTTCTTC. As protein: CASSRGLAGNEQFF.

This clone was observed a handful of times. The CDR3 sequence is CASSFTGKETQYF. CDR3 DNA sequence: TGTGCCAGCAGTTTCACAGGGAAGGAGACCCAGTACTTC. The chain has TRBV27 and TRBJ2-5; a weak D match, TRBD1 (6 bases). Germline assignment: CDR1 MNHEY and CDR2 SMNVEV (reference sequence). The germline V and J ends were trimmed by 3 bases and 5 bases, with 10 bases remaining between them. The CDR3 length is 13 residues.

The V and J genes are TRBV7-3 and TRBJ2-3; 13 positions agree with TRBD2. The CDR3 consists of 15 residues. Per germline, CDR1 SGHTA and CDR2 FQGTGA. Germline trimming cut 4 bases from V and 3 bases from J; bases unmatched to any gene: 1. DNA of the CDR3: TGTGCCAGCAGCTCGGGACTAGCGGGAACAGATACGCAGTATTTT. Its protein product is CASSSGLAGTDTQYF.

By sample share, this clone is medium-sized (0.01 to 0.1%). The chain carries TRBV6-6 and TRBJ2-7; D gene unclear. Looked up from germline, CDR1 is MNHNY and CDR2 is SVGAGI (reference sequence). The ends were cut back, 0 bases at V and 1 base at J, with 7 bases in the middle. The CDR3 extends over 14 amino acids. This CDR3 is CASSYSTESYEQYF. The CDR3 DNA reads as TGTGCCAGCAGTTACTCTACAGAGTCCTACGAGCAGTACTTC.

The chain employs TRBV19 and TRBJ1-2, with D possibly TRBD1 on 5 matching bases. CDR1 and CDR2 from the germline V gene are LNHDA and SQIVND (reference sequence). Trimming removed 3 bases at V and 4 bases at J, with 12 bases between. CDR3 length equals 14 residues. CDR3 sequence: CASSIGGHSYGYTF. The DNA for the CDR3 is TGTGCCAGTAGTATCGGCGGACATAGCTATGGCTACACCTTC. The complete variable domain, with remaining parts taken from reference TRBV19 and TRBJ1-2, reads DGGITQSPKYLFRKEGQNVTLSCEQNLNHDAMYWYRQDPGQGLRLIYYSQIVNDFQKGDIAEGYSVSREKKESFPLTVTSAQKNPTAFYLCASSIGGHSYGYTFGSGTRLTVV.

The CDR3 loop reads CSVEEGRNQPQHF. CDR3 nucleotides: TGCAGCGTTGAAGAGGGCAGGAATCAGCCCCAGCATTTT. The chain joins TRBV29-1 to TRBJ1-5; unclear D gene. Trimming pared 0 bases from V and 4 bases from J, leaving 7 bases between. Germline V lookup: CDR1 SQVTM, CDR2 ANQGSEA. The CDR3 spans 13 residues.

V is TRBV27 and J is TRBJ1-5; 10 bases line up with TRBD1. From germline, CDR1 is MNHEY and CDR2 SMNVEV (reference sequence). The V segment lost 6 bases and the J segment 5 bases; nucleotides outside the gene matches: 7. This CDR3 is built from 15 residues. The CDR3 DNA reads as TGTGCCAGCAGAGGCTCGACAGGGGGCGATCAGCCCCAGCATTTT. Protein product: CASRGSTGGDQPQHF.

The chain employs TRBV5-4 and TRBJ2-5; 8 positions match TRBD1. From germline, CDR1 is SGHNT and CDR2 YYREEE (reference sequence). The V segment lost 2 bases and the J segment 3 bases; nucleotides outside the gene matches: 3. This CDR3 is built from 14 residues. CDR3 protein: CASSFDRGEETQYF. The CDR3 region has the DNA TGTGCCAGCAGCTTTGACAGGGGTGAAGAGACCCAGTACTTC.